This T cell receptor (beta chain) was obtained from a study of control samples from healthy donors and cancer patients. Clones were read by immunoSEQ multiplex PCR, and TCRdb kept only the in-frame ones, dropping some. The data hold about 110,000 clones, with roughly 88% observed a single time. The V end lost 5 bases, the J end lost 3 bases, and 10 bases lay between the germline ends. Germline V gene sequence: CDR1 SGHNT, CDR2 YENEEA. CDR3 length equals 14 residues. The sequencing input was PBMCs. The rearrangement joins TRBV11-3 to TRBJ2-2; D is perhaps TRBD1 (5 bases). The receptor was isolated from a woman aged 55 to 70 with lung cancer. The CDR3 loop reads CASSLQGDTGELFF. CDR3 nucleotides: TGTGCCAGCAGCCTCCAGGGTGACACCGGGGAGCTGTTTTTT.